The 18 T cell receptor beta chains below come from one sample, sequenced in a study of PD-1 blockade in classical Hodgkin lymphoma. Sequencing was performed with immunoSEQ multiplex PCR; in TCRdb, only in-frame clones are kept and a portion is missing. Of around 90,000 clones listed, approximately 78% are singletons. Indicated time point: cycle 4 day 1 (C4D1), after around six weeks of nivolumab. Every one of the patients relapsed after autologous stem cell transplantation (brentuximab vedotin exposure was variable). Sequencing used peripheral blood mononuclear cells (PBMCs), obtained before the fourth cycle of nivolumab. These receptor sequences come from a human donor with classical Hodgkin lymphoma.

The rearrangement joins TRBV28 to TRBJ2-7; D is undetermined. Per the germline V gene, CDR1 is MDHEN and CDR2 is SYDVKM. The CDR3 has 13 amino acids. The V gene lost 4 bases and the J gene lost 5 bases, with 12 bases spanning the gap. The CDR3 region has the DNA TGTGCCAGCAGTTACTCGGGCGGCGACGAGCAGTACTTC. Its translation: CASSYSGGDEQYF.

The chain joins TRBV4-1 to TRBJ2-7, with a possible D match to TRBD1 (5 bases). Trimming removed 2 bases at V and 2 bases at J, with 13 bases between. Germline assignment: CDR1 MGHRA and CDR2 YSYEKL. The CDR3 consists of 15 residues. Here the CDR3 DNA reads TGCGCCAGCAGCCAACATAGGGGTCCCCCCTACGAGCAGTACTTC. This encodes CASSQHRGPPYEQYF.

This rearrangement joins TRBV10-3 to TRBJ1-4; 11 bases fit TRBD1. Germline values: CDR1 ENHRY, CDR2 SYGVKD. The V gene end was trimmed by 2 bases and the J gene end by 3 bases; junction bases not matched to a gene: 2. The CDR3 is made up of 16 amino acids. CDR3 loop: CAISEGQGAANEKLFF. The CDR3 nucleotides are TGTGCCATCAGTGAGGGACAGGGGGCAGCTAATGAAAAACTGTTTTTT.

V usage is TRBV28 and J usage is TRBJ1-2, with D possibly being TRBD1 (5 bases). CDR1 MDHEN and CDR2 SYDVKM come from the germline V gene. V was trimmed by 4 bases and J by 8 bases, leaving 14 bases between them. CDR3 length equals 13 residues. CDR3 coding DNA: TGTGCCAGCAGTTATCCGACAGATGCCGGCTACACCTTC. Protein: CASSYPTDAGYTF.

This chain joins TRBV7-9 and TRBJ1-1, with TRBD1 matching 7 bases. The ends lost 0 bases at V and 3 bases at J; junction bases unmatched: 7. This CDR3 has 16 residues. Germline V gene data show CDR1 as SEHNR and CDR2 as FQNEAQ (reference sequence). The CDR3 protein is CASSLAQGVGDTEAFF. CDR3 nucleotide sequence: TGTGCCAGCAGCTTAGCGCAGGGGGTGGGCGACACTGAAGCTTTCTTT.

Turning to this clone: A read error may account for a junction end that differs from germline. The chain has TRBV30 and TRBJ1-1, with no clear D. Looked up from germline, CDR1 is GTSNPN and CDR2 is SVGIG (reference sequence). The CDR3 runs 9 residues. Written as DNA, the CDR3 is TGTGCCTGGAGTGAAGGGTTCCCTTTT. Amino acid sequence: CAWSEGFPF.

The rearrangement links TRBV14 to TRBJ1-4; no clear D. Germline CDR1 reads SGHDN; CDR2 reads FVKESK. The CDR3 is 15 amino acids. V shed 0 bases and J shed 3 bases, with 8 bases lying between them. CDR3 sequence (DNA): TGTGCCAGCAGCCAAGAGCGTGCCTCTAATGAAAAACTGTTTTTT. It yields the protein CASSQERASNEKLFF.

The chain links TRBV5-6 to TRBJ2-7, with a tentative D call TRBD2 (7 bases). CDR1 is SGHDT and CDR2 is YYEEEE in the germline V gene. Trimming removed 2 bases from V and 5 bases from J, with 17 bases in between. The CDR3 totals 15 residues. The CDR3 region is CASSLVAGAINEQYF. CDR3 nucleotide sequence: TGTGCCAGCAGCTTAGTCGCGGGGGCGATAAACGAGCAGTACTTC.

This chain connects TRBV2 to TRBJ2-2; D not resolved. The germline V gene has CDR1 SNHLY and CDR2 FYNNEI. The V and J ends lost 3 bases and 3 bases respectively, with 5 bases between them. The CDR3 extends over 13 amino acids. The CDR3 here is CASSDAYTGELFF. The CDR3, as DNA: TGTGCCAGCAGTGACGCGTACACCGGGGAGCTGTTTTTT.

J is TRBJ2-6 and V is TRBV19; 8 positions match TRBD1. Looked up from germline, CDR1 is LNHDA and CDR2 is SQIVND (reference sequence). CDR3 length: 20 residues. V shed 7 bases and J 1 base; nucleotides not matched to a gene: 18. The CDR3 DNA follows: TGTGCCAGTACCTGGGGGGTTAGGACAGGGATCATTTCTGGGGCCAACGTCCTGACTTTC. It is translated as CASTWGVRTGIISGANVLTF.

This chain uses TRBV10-3 with TRBJ2-1, with 12 nucleotides matching TRBD2. CDR1 and CDR2 (germline): ENHRY, SYGVKD. CDR3 size: 16 residues. V lost 3 bases and J lost 3; bases outside the gene matches: 3. In DNA form, the CDR3 reads TGTGCCATCAGTGAACCGACTAGCGGGGGCTACAATGAGCAGTTCTTC. This gives the protein CAISEPTSGGYNEQFF.

The chain uses TRBV10-3 and TRBJ2-3; a weak D match, TRBD2 (5 bases). The ends were cut back, 0 bases at V and 8 bases at J, with 15 bases in the middle. This CDR3 contains 15 residues. The germline V gene encodes CDR1 ENHRY and CDR2 SYGVKD. CDR3 region: CAISESGVGPGTQYF. CDR3 coding DNA: TGTGCCATCAGTGAGTCGGGAGTAGGTCCAGGTACGCAGTATTTT.

The V and J genes are TRBV18 and TRBJ1-2; TRBD1 aligns across 7 bases. The V gene end was trimmed by 3 bases and the J gene end by 6 bases; junction bases not matched to a gene: 4. This CDR3 spans 13 amino acids. CDR1 and CDR2 from the germline V gene are KGHSH and LQKENI. CDR3 protein: CASSPEGGDGYTF. The CDR3, as DNA: TGTGCCAGCTCACCGGAAGGGGGCGATGGCTACACCTTC. The whole variable domain, filled in from reference TRBV18 and TRBJ1-2, reads NAGVMQNPRHLVRRRGQEARLRCSPMKGHSHVYWYRQLPEEGLKFMVYLQKENIIDESGMPKERFSAEFPKEGPSILRIQQVVRGDSAAYFCASSPEGGDGYTFGSGTRLTVV.

The chain combines TRBV4-3 with TRBJ2-5; D call uncertain. The CDR3 is made up of 13 amino acids. V lost 1 base to trimming and J lost 3 bases, with 6 bases between them. The germline V gene encodes CDR1 LGHNA and CDR2 YSLEER. The CDR3 region is CASSQVEEETQYF. The CDR3 DNA sequence: TGCGCCAGCAGCCAAGTGGAAGAAGAGACCCAGTACTTC.

J is TRBJ1-1 and V is TRBV5-6; possible D gene TRBD1, 5 bases. The CDR3 is made up of 14 amino acids. The V and J ends lost 4 bases and 4 bases respectively, with 14 bases between them. The germline V gene has CDR1 SGHDT and CDR2 YYEEEE. This CDR3 reads CASSGFGDLTEAFF. For the CDR3, the DNA is TGTGCCAGCAGCGGGTTCGGGGACCTCACTGAAGCTTTCTTT. The variable domain in full, completed from reference TRBV5-6 and TRBJ1-1, reads DAGVTQSPTHLIKTRGQQVTLRCSPKSGHDTVSWYQQALGQGPQFIFQYYEEEERQRGNFPDRFSGHQFPNYSSELNVNALLLGDSALYLCASSGFGDLTEAFFGQGTRLTVV.

The rearrangement links TRBV5-1 to TRBJ1-1; D is ambiguous. Per germline, CDR1 SGHRS and CDR2 YFSETQ. The CDR3 spans 16 residues. V shed 4 bases and J shed 0 bases, with 16 bases lying between them. DNA of the CDR3: TGCGCCAGCAGCCCTGGTTCGTTACTGATGAACACTGAAGCTTTCTTT. Its translation is CASSPGSLLMNTEAFF.

The chain joins TRBV4-2 to TRBJ2-7; 9 nucleotides line up with TRBD2. J was trimmed by 4 bases and V by 1 base; bases with no gene match: 5. CDR3 length: 15 residues. The V gene's germline CDR1 is LGHNA and CDR2 YNFKEQ. The CDR3 DNA reads TGTGCCAGCAGCCAAGCGGCGGGGGGGCTTTACGAGCAGTACTTC. This translates into CASSQAAGGLYEQYF.

V gene TRBV5-6 combines with J gene TRBJ2-7; perhaps D is TRBD1 or TRBD2 (5 bases each). V dropped 2 bases and J dropped 3 bases, with 12 bases sitting between them. The V gene's germline CDR1 is SGHDT and CDR2 YYEEEE. This CDR3 has 14 residues. CDR3 protein: CASSLLGDLYEQYF. CDR3 DNA sequence: TGTGCCAGCAGCTTACTAGGGGATCTCTACGAGCAGTACTTC.